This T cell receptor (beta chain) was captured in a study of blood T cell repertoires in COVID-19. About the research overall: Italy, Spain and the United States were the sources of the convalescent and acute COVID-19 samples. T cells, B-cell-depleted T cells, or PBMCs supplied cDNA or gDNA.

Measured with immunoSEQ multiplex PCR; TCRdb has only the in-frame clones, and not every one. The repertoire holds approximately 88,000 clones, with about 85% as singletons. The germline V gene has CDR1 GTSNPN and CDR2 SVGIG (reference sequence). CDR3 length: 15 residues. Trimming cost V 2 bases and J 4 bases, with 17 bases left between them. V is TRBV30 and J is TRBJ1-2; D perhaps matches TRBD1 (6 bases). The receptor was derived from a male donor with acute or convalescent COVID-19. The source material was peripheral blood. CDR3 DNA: TGTGCCTGGAGTTTGGCAGGGGCAGGTAGCTATGGCTACACCTTC. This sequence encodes CAWSLAGAGSYGYTF.